The present T cell receptor (beta chain) was sequenced within a study of OX40 agonist ivuxolimab in advanced cancers. TCRdb's table, derived via immunoSEQ multiplex PCR, lists solely in-frame clones and lacks some. The sample holds about 61,000 clones, approximately 82% seen once. The material sequenced was CD4+ or CD8+ T cells sorted from blood, taken in a trial of the OX40 agonist ivuxolimab. This receptor was obtained from an adult with an advanced solid tumor such as melanoma, head and neck, liver or kidney cancer.

The chain's CDR3 is CASSLGVGGETYEQYF. The CDR3, as DNA: TGTGCCAGCAGCTTAGGGGTCGGAGGGGAGACCTACGAGCAGTACTTC. The V and J genes are TRBV11-3 and TRBJ2-7; TRBD2 is a possible D gene (6 bases). The CDR3 consists of 16 residues. Germline-derived CDR1 and CDR2 are SGHNT and YENEEA. Trimming removed 1 base from V and 2 bases from J, with 15 bases in between. Looking up the rest from reference TRBV11-3 and TRBJ2-7 gives the full variable domain: EAGVVQSPRYKIIEKKQPVAFWCNPISGHNTLYWYLQNLGQGPELLIRYENEEAVDDSQLPKDRFSAERLKGVDSTLKIQPAELGDSAVYLCASSLGVGGETYEQYFGPGTRLTVT.